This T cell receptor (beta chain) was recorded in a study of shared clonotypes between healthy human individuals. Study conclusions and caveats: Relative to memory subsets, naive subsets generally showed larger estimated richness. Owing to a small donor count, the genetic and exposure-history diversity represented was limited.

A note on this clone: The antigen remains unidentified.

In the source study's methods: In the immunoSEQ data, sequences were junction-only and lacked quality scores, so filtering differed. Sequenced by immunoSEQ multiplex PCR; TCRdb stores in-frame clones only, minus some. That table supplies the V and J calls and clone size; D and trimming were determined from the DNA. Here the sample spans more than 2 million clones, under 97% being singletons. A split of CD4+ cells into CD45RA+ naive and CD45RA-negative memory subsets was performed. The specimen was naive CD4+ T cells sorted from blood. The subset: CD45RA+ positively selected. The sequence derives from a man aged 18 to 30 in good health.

The CDR3 bases are TGTGCCAGCAGCCCCCGATCCGAGGGAAATCAGCCCCAGCATTTT. Protein product: CASSPRSEGNQPQHF. This chain links TRBV7-8 with TRBJ1-5; D unclear. The CDR3 covers 15 residues. Germline CDR1 reads SGHVS; CDR2 reads FQNEAQ. Trimming removed 5 bases at V and 4 bases at J, with 15 bases between.